This is a list of T cell receptor beta chains from one sample in a study of T-cell memory formation after mild COVID-19. TCRdb re-called the 5' RACE reads through MiXCR, storing one row per CDR3 protein. The repertoire holds over 120,000 distinct CDR3 sequences, roughly 19% seen once, with around 2.4% in the top ten. Source material: PBMCs or a T cell subset sorted from them (not recorded which). These receptors were collected from an adult woman who had mild COVID-19 (a few samples of this study predate the infection). Cell type and time point are not known. CDR3s include the opening cysteine and the closing phenylalanine or tryptophan. D genes are given only for firm matches. Part of the rows lack a size; the others show once, few, many or a class for expanded clones.

J gene,D gene,V gene,clone size,CDR3 protein,CDR3 DNA
TRBJ2-3,-,TRBV9,-,CASSVTPSDTDTQYF,TGTGCCAGCAGCGTAACCCCCAGCGACACAGATACGCAGTATTTT
TRBJ2-2,-,TRBV5-1,few,CASSLRLQGGGELFF,TGCGCCAGCAGCTTGAGGCTTCAGGGCGGCGGGGAGCTGTTTTTT
TRBJ2-1,-,TRBV20-1,few,CSACPSVSSYNEQFF,TGCAGTGCTTGCCCTAGCGTTAGCTCCTACAATGAGCAGTTCTTC
TRBJ2-2,TRBD1,TRBV3-1,-,CASSLGTGSESGELFF,TGTGCCAGCAGCCTCGGGACAGGGTCTGAATCCGGGGAGCTGTTTTTT
TRBJ2-1,-,TRBV2,-,CASSDYISYNEQFF,TGTGCCAGCAGTGATTATATCTCCTACAATGAGCAGTTCTTC
TRBJ1-1,-,TRBV20-1,few,CSARTRRGNYTEAFF,TGCAGTGCTAGGACTAGAAGAGGGAACTACACTGAAGCTTTCTTT
TRBJ2-3,-,TRBV12-3/TRBV12-4,-,CASSFAQRGGTQYF,TGTGCCAGCAGTTTTGCACAGAGGGGAGGTACGCAGTATTTT
TRBJ2-7,TRBD1,TRBV5-1,-,CASSPNRGYEQYF,TGCGCCAGCAGCCCGAACAGGGGTTACGAGCAGTACTTC
TRBJ2-5,-,TRBV29-1,-,CSVQPDVRGTQYF,TGCAGCGTCCAACCGGACGTCCGGGGGACCCAGTACTTC
TRBJ2-5,-,TRBV20-1,-,CSARGPAGETQYF,TGCAGTGCTAGAGGTCCGGCAGGAGAGACCCAGTACTTC
TRBJ1-2,-,TRBV6-2/TRBV6-3,-,CASSYPVAAYGYTF,TGTGCCAGCAGTTACCCGGTGGCAGCATATGGCTACACCTTC
TRBJ2-7,TRBD2,TRBV6-2/TRBV6-3,-,CASSTGLAESYEQYF,TGTGCCAGCAGTACCGGACTAGCGGAATCCTACGAGCAGTACTTC
TRBJ2-1,-,TRBV3-1,few,CASENSESSYNEQFF,TGTGCCAGCGAAAATAGCGAAAGCTCCTACAATGAGCAGTTCTTC
TRBJ2-7,TRBD2,TRBV5-3,few,CARSLCGTSGRNSYEQYF,TGTGCCAGAAGCTTATGCGGGACTAGCGGGAGGAACTCCTACGAGCAGTACTTC
TRBJ2-1,TRBD2,TRBV6-5,few,CASRPIFQPREGNEQFF,TGTGCCAGCAGGCCCATTTTTCAGCCCCGGGAGGGTAATGAGCAGTTCTTC
TRBJ1-1,TRBD1,TRBV20-1,-,CRATDRGMAAFF,TGCAGAGCTACTGACAGGGGGATGGCAGCTTTCTTT
TRBJ1-3,TRBD1,TRBV5-5,few,CASSLGQGPQGSGNTIYF,TGTGCCAGCAGCTTGGGACAGGGGCCCCAAGGGTCTGGAAACACCATATATTTT
TRBJ2-6,-,TRBV10-3,many,CAISDGPGANVLTF,TGTGCCATCAGTGATGGGCCTGGGGCCAACGTCCTGACTTTC
TRBJ1-2,-,TRBV7-2,few,CASSPQTSVAIYGYTF,TGTGCCAGCAGCCCCCAGACGTCCGTGGCGATCTATGGCTACACCTTC
TRBJ2-3,TRBD2,TRBV6-8,-,CASSYERERRSTDTQYF,TGTGCCAGCAGTTATGAGCGGGAGCGAAGGAGCACAGATACGCAGTATTTT
TRBJ1-1,-,TRBV19,-,CASSIGDAGATEAFF,TGTGCCAGTAGTATCGGAGATGCAGGGGCCACTGAAGCTTTCTTT
TRBJ2-5,-,TRBV11-3,once,CASSYAGMKTQYF,TGTGCCAGCAGCTATGCAGGGATGAAGACCCAGTACTTC
TRBJ2-2,-,TRBV11-3,few,CASSLGAGAGELFF,TGTGCCAGCAGCTTAGGTGCGGGCGCCGGGGAGCTGTTTTTT
TRBJ2-7,TRBD2,TRBV11-2,medium-sized,CASSLVTGTRRSYEQYF,TGTGCCAGCAGCTTAGTGACCGGGACTAGACGGTCCTACGAGCAGTACTTC
TRBJ2-5,TRBD2,TRBV6-1,many,CASSVLAGGLQETQYF,TGTGCCAGCAGTGTCCTAGCGGGGGGGCTCCAAGAGACCCAGTACTTC
TRBJ2-3,-,TRBV27,-,CASRGTGNKRDTQYF,TGTGCCAGCAGGGGAACGGGCAACAAAAGGGATACGCAGTATTTT
TRBJ1-2,-,TRBV7-8,-,CASSQRTVGYTF,TGTGCCAGCAGCCAAAGGACCGTTGGCTACACCTTC